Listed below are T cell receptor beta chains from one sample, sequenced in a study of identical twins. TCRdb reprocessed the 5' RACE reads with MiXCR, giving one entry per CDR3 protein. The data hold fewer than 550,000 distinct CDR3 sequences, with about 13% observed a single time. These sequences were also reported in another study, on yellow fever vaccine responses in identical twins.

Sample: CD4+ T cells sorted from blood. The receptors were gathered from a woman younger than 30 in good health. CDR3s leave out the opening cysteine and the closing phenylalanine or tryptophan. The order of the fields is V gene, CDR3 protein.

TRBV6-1	ASSTRDSKQF
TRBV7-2	ASSGRQGAGNTIY
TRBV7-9	ASSPGQYYGYT
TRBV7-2	ASSLAFGLLNTGELF
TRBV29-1	SVREGTDTQY
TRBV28	ASSLSPTYEQY
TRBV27	ASRALGTGSYNEQF
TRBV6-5	ASSYIGELGSNEQF
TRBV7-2	ASSLGGQGMKNIQY
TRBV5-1	ASSPERGLLEEQY
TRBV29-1	SASGSSTDTQY
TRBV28	ASSLFRGRNEQF
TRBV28	ASSLFGGGGINRQF
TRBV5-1	ASSLGVDTQY
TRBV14	ASRGQPNTGELF
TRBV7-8	ASSWRPGPNTGELF
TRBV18	ASSPLPGPSSYNEQF
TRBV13	ASSSRQDNSYEQY